These T cell receptor beta chains were read from a single sample in a study of OX40 agonist ivuxolimab in advanced cancers. Profiling relied on immunoSEQ multiplex PCR, and the TCRdb table lists in-frame clones only, not all of them. The sample yields 48,000 or so clones, 80% to 90% seen once. Here the sequenced sample was CD4+ or CD8+ T cells sorted from blood, taken in a trial of the OX40 agonist ivuxolimab. The receptors originated from an adult with an advanced solid tumor such as melanoma, head and neck, liver or kidney cancer. CDR3s include the opening cysteine and the closing phenylalanine or tryptophan. The D gene is left open where the match is weak. A row's size may be missing; if present it is once, few, many or a size class.

clone_size j_call d_call v_call cdr3_aa cdr3_nt
NA TRBJ1-5 NA TRBV2 CASSEAEVRSNQPQHF TGTGCCAGCAGTGAAGCGGAGGTTAGGAGCAATCAGCCCCAGCATTTT
NA TRBJ1-1 TRBD1 TRBV6-5 CASSRDRGNTEAFF TGTGCCAGCAGCCGAGACAGGGGAAACACTGAAGCTTTCTTT
NA TRBJ2-7 TRBD2 TRBV7-2 CASSAGLAGASPAGEQYF TGTGCCAGCAGCGCGGGACTAGCGGGAGCCTCCCCGGCAGGCGAGCAGTACTTC
NA TRBJ2-7 TRBD1 TRBV6-1 CASSPGTGGPYEQYF TGTGCCAGCAGTCCCGGGACAGGGGGCCCCTACGAGCAGTACTTC
NA TRBJ1-3 TRBD1 TRBV28 CASTPGQGSGNTIYF TGTGCCAGCACGCCGGGACAGGGGTCTGGCAACACCATATATTTT
NA TRBJ1-2 NA TRBV19 CASSPGHILGNYGYTF TGTGCCAGTAGTCCCGGGCATATCCTGGGGAACTATGGCTACACCTTC
NA TRBJ2-1 TRBD2 TRBV28 CASSLGLASLNEQFF TGTGCCAGCAGTTTAGGACTAGCATCCCTCAATGAGCAGTTCTTC
NA TRBJ2-7 TRBD2 TRBV11-3 CASSLDQVVLAGSGGYEQYF TGTGCCAGCAGCTTAGATCAGGTGGTACTAGCGGGCTCAGGCGGCTACGAGCAGTACTTC
NA TRBJ1-1 NA TRBV15 CATSSALDGNIPKGAFF TGTGCCACCAGCAGTGCCTTGGACGGGAACATTCCCAAGGGAGCTTTCTTT
NA TRBJ1-2 TRBD1 TRBV10-3 CAIRGDRGSGYTF TGTGCCATCAGGGGGGACAGGGGGAGCGGCTACACCTTC
NA TRBJ1-2 TRBD1 TRBV2 CASSERGLGGYTF TGTGCCAGCAGTGAAAGGGGGCTTGGTGGCTACACCTTC
NA TRBJ2-1 NA TRBV9 CASSVATGHEQFF TGTGCCAGCAGCGTAGCTACAGGCCATGAGCAGTTCTTC
NA TRBJ2-1 TRBD2 TRBV7-2 CASRTSGLAGGEQFF TGTGCCAGCAGGACTAGCGGTCTAGCGGGGGGTGAGCAGTTCTTC
NA TRBJ2-3 NA TRBV28 CASGLTRDTQYF TGTGCCAGCGGCCTGACCCGAGATACGCAGTATTTT
NA TRBJ2-7 NA TRBV9 CASTRGSRSSYEQYF TGTGCCAGCACCAGGGGTTCCCGATCCTCCTACGAGCAGTACTTC
NA TRBJ2-7 TRBD1 TRBV7-9 CASSQDRGEQYF TGTGCCAGCAGCCAAGACAGGGGCGAGCAGTACTTC
NA TRBJ1-1 NA TRBV2 CASSLGRAEAFF TGTGCCAGCAGTCTAGGGAGGGCTGAAGCTTTCTTT
NA TRBJ1-5 TRBD1 TRBV6-5 CASSSRTGWDQPQHF TGTGCCAGCAGTTCGCGGACAGGGTGGGATCAGCCCCAGCATTTT
NA TRBJ1-3 NA TRBV30 CAWSSGGGNTIYF TGTGCCTGGAGTAGTGGTGGAGGAAACACCATATATTTT
NA TRBJ2-7 NA TRBV7-2 CASSLEGGSEQYF TGTGCCAGCAGCTTAGAGGGGGGGAGTGAGCAGTACTTC
NA TRBJ2-5 NA TRBV5-1 CASSPGQTSGAQYF TGCGCCAGCAGCCCCGGACAGACCTCCGGGGCCCAGTACTTC
NA TRBJ2-3 NA TRBV6-5 CASRSGFSTDTQYF TGTGCCAGCAGATCAGGTTTTAGCACAGATACGCAGTATTTT
NA TRBJ1-4 NA TRBV10-2 CASSEWGRDEKLFF TGCGCCAGCAGTGAGTGGGGGAGGGATGAAAAACTGTTTTTT
NA TRBJ2-1 TRBD2 TRBV4-1 CASSQGGLAGDAYNEQFF TGCGCCAGCAGCCAAGGGGGACTAGCGGGAGACGCCTACAATGAGCAGTTCTTC
NA TRBJ1-2 TRBD1 TRBV15 CATSIWGQGDGYTF TGTGCCACCAGCATATGGGGACAGGGGGATGGCTACACCTTC
NA TRBJ2-3 NA TRBV7-9 CASSRTDTDTQYF TGTGCCAGCAGCCGGACAGACACAGATACGCAGTATTTT
NA TRBJ1-1 NA TRBV6-1 CASRLGSTEAFF TGTGCCAGCAGGCTGGGGAGCACTGAAGCTTTCTTT
NA TRBJ2-7 NA TRBV7-2 CASSSVSGYEQYF TGTGCCAGCAGCTCAGTGTCCGGGTACGAGCAGTACTTC
NA TRBJ1-2 NA TRBV7-2 CASSLGWASSSYGYTF TGTGCCAGCAGCTTAGGCTGGGCGTCCTCTAGCTATGGCTACACCTTC
NA TRBJ2-1 TRBD2 TRBV10-3 CAISERAGADEQFF TGTGCCATCAGTGAAAGGGCGGGAGCCGATGAGCAGTTCTTC
NA TRBJ2-1 TRBD1 TRBV11-2 CASSWDRDREQFF TGTGCCAGCAGCTGGGACAGGGATCGTGAGCAGTTCTTC
NA TRBJ2-3 NA TRBV11-1 CASSFRPTVPTDTQYF TGTGCCAGCAGCTTTAGACCGACAGTTCCAACAGATACGCAGTATTTT
once TRBJ2-4 NA TRBV11-2 CASSPRRGVGIQYF TGTGCCAGCAGCCCCCGGCGGGGCGTAGGCATTCAGTACTTC
NA TRBJ2-7 TRBD2 TRBV9 CASSVETSGAYEQYF TGTGCCAGCAGCGTAGAGACTAGCGGGGCCTACGAGCAGTACTTC
NA TRBJ2-7 TRBD2 TRBV7-9 CASGRGRDEQYF TGTGCCAGCGGCAGAGGGAGGGACGAGCAGTACTTC
NA TRBJ1-1 NA TRBV7-9 CAEDKMNTEAFF TGTGCAGAAGACAAGATGAACACTGAAGCTTTCTTT
NA TRBJ2-5 NA TRBV6-6 CATSVGTETQYF TGTGCCACCTCGGTAGGGACGGAGACCCAGTACTTC
NA TRBJ1-4 NA TRBV6-1 CASSEAMAGDEKLFF TGTGCCAGCAGTGAAGCGATGGCGGGGGATGAAAAACTGTTTTTT
NA TRBJ1-2 NA TRBV6-5 CAGYDGNYGYTF TGTGCCGGATACGACGGGAACTATGGCTACACCTTC
few TRBJ1-5 NA TRBV7-2 CASTHDRNQPQHF TGTGCCAGCACCCACGACCGGAATCAGCCCCAGCATTTT
NA TRBJ2-2 NA TRBV19 CASSTSGAGELFF TGTGCCAGTAGTACCTCAGGGGCCGGGGAGCTGTTTTTT
NA TRBJ1-3 NA TRBV7-8 CASSLQGMSGNTIYF TGTGCCAGCAGCTTGCAGGGGATGTCTGGAAACACCATATATTTT
few TRBJ2-5 TRBD1 TRBV10-3 CAIGQGETQYF TGTGCCATCGGACAGGGGGAGACCCAGTACTTC
NA TRBJ2-7 TRBD2 TRBV30 CAWRTLAGGPYEQYF TGTGCCTGGAGGACTCTGGCGGGAGGCCCCTACGAGCAGTACTTC
NA TRBJ2-1 TRBD2 TRBV11-2 CASSLVLVSAGGRYNEQFF TGTGCCAGCAGCTTAGTCTTGGTGTCGGCGGGAGGGCGTTACAATGAGCAGTTCTTC
NA TRBJ2-7 TRBD2 TRBV6-1 CASSEGLAAYLQYF TGTGCCAGCAGTGAAGGACTAGCGGCCTATTTGCAGTACTTC
NA TRBJ1-1 NA TRBV2 CASSAGGAGNTEAFF TGTGCCAGCAGTGCGGGGGGGGCCGGGAACACTGAAGCTTTCTTT
NA TRBJ2-3 NA TRBV11-2 CASSRQDLRTDTQYF TGTGCCAGCAGCCGACAAGACCTGCGCACAGATACGCAGTATTTT
NA TRBJ1-5 TRBD1 TRBV10-3 CAISAGQENQPQHF TGTGCCATCAGCGCGGGACAGGAGAATCAGCCCCAGCATTTT
NA TRBJ2-4 NA TRBV6-1 CASTQGLSANIQYF TGTGCCAGCACTCAGGGGCTCAGCGCTAACATTCAGTACTTC
once TRBJ2-3 TRBD1 TRBV9 CASSDRGQGVTDTQYF TGTGCCAGCAGCGACCGCGGGCAGGGGGTCACAGATACGCAGTATTTT
NA TRBJ2-2 NA TRBV28 CASSLPGLGTGELFF TGTGCCAGCAGTTTACCTGGGCTGGGAACCGGGGAGCTGTTTTTT
NA TRBJ2-3 TRBD1 TRBV5-1 CASSLEQGADTQYF TGCGCCAGCAGCTTGGAACAGGGGGCAGATACGCAGTATTTT
medium-sized TRBJ2-7 NA TRBV2 CASSDLDEQYF TGTGCCAGCAGTGACCTCGACGAGCAGTACTTC
NA TRBJ2-1 NA TRBV5-1 CASSRGPSYNEQFF TGCGCCAGCAGTCGAGGGCCCTCCTACAATGAGCAGTTCTTC
NA TRBJ1-2 NA TRBV7-9 CASSLGGSNYGYTF TGTGCCAGCAGCTTAGGGGGTTCTAACTATGGCTACACCTTC
few TRBJ2-7 TRBD1 TRBV6-5 CASSGPGQGSYEQYF TGTGCCAGCAGTGGTCCGGGACAGGGTTCCTACGAGCAGTACTTC
NA TRBJ1-4 NA TRBV21-1 CASSPGTTNEKLFF TGTGCCAGCAGCCCAGGGACAACTAATGAAAAACTGTTTTTT
NA TRBJ2-2 NA TRBV5-4 CASSSVGVGELFF TGTGCCAGCAGCTCTGTAGGTGTCGGGGAGCTGTTTTTT
few TRBJ1-1 NA TRBV30 CAWVLGRRNTEAFF TGTGCCTGGGTTCTTGGACGGAGGAACACTGAAGCTTTCTTT